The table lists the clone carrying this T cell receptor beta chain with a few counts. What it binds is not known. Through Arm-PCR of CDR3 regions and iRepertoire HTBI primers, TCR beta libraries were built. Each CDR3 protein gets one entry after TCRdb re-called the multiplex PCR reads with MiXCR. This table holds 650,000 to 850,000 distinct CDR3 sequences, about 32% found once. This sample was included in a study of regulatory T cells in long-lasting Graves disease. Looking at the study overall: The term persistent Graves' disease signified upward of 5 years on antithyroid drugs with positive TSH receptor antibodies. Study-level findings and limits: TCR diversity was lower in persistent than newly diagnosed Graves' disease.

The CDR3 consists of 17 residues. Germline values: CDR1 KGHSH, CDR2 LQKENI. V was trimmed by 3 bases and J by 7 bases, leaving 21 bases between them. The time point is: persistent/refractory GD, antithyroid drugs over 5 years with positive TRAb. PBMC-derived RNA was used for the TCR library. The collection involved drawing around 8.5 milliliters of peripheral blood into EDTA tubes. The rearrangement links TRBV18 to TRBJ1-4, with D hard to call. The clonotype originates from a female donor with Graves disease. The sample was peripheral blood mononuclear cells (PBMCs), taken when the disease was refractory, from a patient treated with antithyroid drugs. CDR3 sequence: CASSPTPTWGVSEKLFF. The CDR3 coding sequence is TGTGCCAGCTCACCTACCCCTACCTGGGGAGTCAGTGAAAAACTGTTTTTT.